This is a list of T cell receptor beta chains from one sample in a study of T cells in Graves' hyperthyroidism and ophthalmopathy. TCRdb reprocessed the multiplex PCR reads with MiXCR, giving one entry per CDR3 protein. The sample lists about 690,000 distinct CDR3 sequences, around 15% occurring once. The source material was blood. The receptors derive from a man aged 45-65 years with Graves' hyperthyroidism. CDR3s include the opening cysteine and the closing phenylalanine or tryptophan. Each record gives: V gene, clone size, J gene, D gene, CDR3 protein, CDR3 DNA. The D gene is left open where the match is weak. Only some rows state a clone size, as once, few, many or a class for expanded clones.

>TRBV11-2|-|TRBJ2-1|TRBD2
CASSLTASGREGRNEQFF
TGTGCCAGCAGCTTAACGGCTAGCGGGAGGGAGGGTAGGAATGAGCAGTTCTTC
>TRBV28|many|TRBJ1-1|-
CASSFSMNTEAFF
TGTGCCAGCAGTTTCTCCATGAACACTGAAGCTTTCTTT
>TRBV7-8|many|TRBJ2-7|-
CASGVDVYEQYF
TGTGCCAGCGGCGTCGATGTATACGAGCAGTACTTC
>TRBV19|-|TRBJ1-2|TRBD1
CASSPRTGKDYGYTF
TGTGCCAGTAGTCCCAGGACAGGGAAGGACTATGGCTACACCTTC
>TRBV4-1|-|TRBJ2-1|TRBD2
CASSQDWLAGELGEQFF
TGCGCCAGCAGCCAAGATTGGCTAGCGGGAGAATTGGGTGAGCAGTTCTTC
>TRBV5-1|many|TRBJ2-1|-
CASSLVLHEQFF
TGCGCCAGCAGCTTGGTTCTCCATGAGCAGTTCTTC
>TRBV24-1|-|TRBJ2-5|TRBD1
CATSESTRTGQETQYF
TGTGCCACCAGTGAATCTACACGGACAGGTCAGGAGACCCAGTACTTC
>TRBV5-1|-|TRBJ2-1|-
CASSLNPISSYNEQFF
TGCGCCAGCAGCTTGAATCCTATTAGCTCCTACAATGAGCAGTTCTTC
>TRBV27|-|TRBJ2-5|-
CASASGMEETQYF
TGTGCCAGCGCTTCGGGCATGGAAGAGACCCAGTACTTC
>TRBV9|once|TRBJ2-3|-
CASRDPETDTQYF
TGTGCCAGCAGGGACCCCGAGACAGATACGCAGTATTTT
>TRBV13|many|TRBJ1-1|-
CASSRWATEAFF
TGTGCCAGCAGCCGCTGGGCTACTGAAGCTTTCTTT
>TRBV19|few|TRBJ2-1|-
CASSISASSYNEQFF
TGTGCCAGCAGTATTAGCGCCTCCTCCTACAATGAGCAGTTCTTC
>TRBV11-2|-|TRBJ2-1|TRBD2
CARSLLPGGRYNEQFF
TGTGCCAGGAGTTTACTTCCGGGAGGGCGCTACAATGAGCAGTTCTTC
>TRBV18|-|TRBJ2-1|-
CASSPPITRGAYNEQFF
TGTGCCAGCTCACCACCTATTACCAGGGGGGCCTACAATGAGCAGTTCTTC
>TRBV7-2|few|TRBJ2-7|-
CASSLEVGFYEQYF
TGTGCCAGCAGCTTAGAGGTCGGATTCTACGAGCAGTACTTC
>TRBV5-1|-|TRBJ2-5|-
CASSSDIIFGETQYF
TGCGCCAGCAGCTCGGACATTATATTCGGGGAGACCCAGTACTTC
>TRBV28|-|TRBJ1-4|-
CASSFDRFDGEKLFF
TGTGCCAGCAGCTTCGACAGGTTTGATGGAGAAAAACTGTTTTTT
>TRBV28|many|TRBJ1-6|TRBD1
CASSLMGQNNSPLHF
TGTGCCAGCAGTTTAATGGGACAGAATAATTCACCCCTCCACTTT
>TRBV9|many|TRBJ2-1|TRBD2
CASSIDSGGSYNEQFF
TGTGCCAGCAGCATAGATAGCGGGGGTTCCTACAATGAGCAGTTCTTC
>TRBV28|-|TRBJ2-1|-
CASSFPGDEQFF
TGTGCCAGCAGTTTTCCGGGAGATGAGCAGTTCTTC
>TRBV5-1|many|TRBJ2-7|-
CASSLAQNYEQYF
TGCGCCAGCAGCTTGGCTCAGAACTACGAGCAGTACTTC
>TRBV7-8|many|TRBJ1-2|-
CASSPGRPGATTNYGYTF
TGTGCCAGCAGCCCGGGAAGGCCAGGGGCAACCACTAACTATGGCTACACCTTC
>TRBV4-1|few|TRBJ2-1|TRBD2
CASSQDDSGSSYNEQFF
TGCGCCAGCAGCCAAGACGACAGCGGGAGCTCCTACAATGAGCAGTTCTTC
>TRBV7-2|-|TRBJ2-7|TRBD2
CASSSQTSASYEQYF
TGTGCCAGCAGCTCCCAGACTAGCGCATCCTACGAGCAGTACTTC
>TRBV7-9|few|TRBJ1-1|TRBD1
CASRPQTGEAFF
TGTGCCAGCAGACCACAGACAGGGGAAGCTTTCTTT
>TRBV28|many|TRBJ2-1|TRBD2
CASSARTSGGKNEQFF
TGTGCCAGCAGTGCTCGGACTAGCGGGGGGAAAAATGAGCAGTTCTTC
>TRBV5-8|-|TRBJ1-1|-
CASSLGAGRSSTEAFF
TGTGCCAGCAGCTTGGGGGCAGGGAGATCTAGCACTGAAGCTTTCTTT
>TRBV2|few|TRBJ2-1|TRBD2
CASRGMFRPSGRIRPNEQFF
TGTGCCAGCAGGGGCATGTTTAGGCCTAGCGGGAGAATCCGGCCGAATGAGCAGTTCTTC
>TRBV3-1|few|TRBJ2-7|-
CASSQDLGTRHEQYF
TGTGCCAGCAGCCAAGACCTTGGGACACGGCACGAGCAGTACTTC
>TRBV2|many|TRBJ2-6|TRBD1
CASSQGQGHGANVLTF
TGTGCCAGCAGTCAGGGACAGGGGCATGGGGCCAACGTCCTGACTTTC
>TRBV14|few|TRBJ2-7|TRBD1
CASSQVTTGELYEQYF
TGTGCCAGCAGCCAAGTTACGACAGGGGAACTCTACGAGCAGTACTTC
>TRBV2|many|TRBJ1-2|TRBD1
CASSPPTGRENYGYTF
TGTGCCAGCAGTCCTCCGACAGGGAGGGAGAACTATGGCTACACCTTC
>TRBV7-6|many|TRBJ2-2|TRBD1
CASSPPGGRELFF
TGTGCCAGCAGCCCGCCAGGGGGCAGGGAGCTGTTTTTT
>TRBV28|few|TRBJ2-5|-
CASSLVGAGETQYF
TGTGCCAGCAGTTTGGTAGGGGCAGGGGAGACCCAGTACTTC
>TRBV18|many|TRBJ2-3|TRBD1
CASSPYRGLGTDTQYF
TGTGCCAGCTCACCCTACAGGGGGTTGGGCACAGATACGCAGTATTTT
>TRBV28|-|TRBJ2-4|TRBD2
CASGSWREGEKRDKNIQYF
TGTGCCAGCGGGTCTTGGCGGGAGGGAGAGAAAAGGGACAAAAACATTCAGTACTTC
>TRBV10-3|few|TRBJ1-2|-
CAISETLASLRRAF
TGTGCCATCAGTGAGACCCTAGCATCCCTACGGCGGGCCTTC
>TRBV6-1|many|TRBJ1-2|-
CASSEYPGIYGYTF
TGTGCCAGCAGTGAATATCCGGGGATCTATGGCTACACCTTC
>TRBV7-3|once|TRBJ2-3|-
CASSAGEDTQYF
TGTGCCAGCAGCGCAGGTGAAGATACGCAGTATTTT
>TRBV2|-|TRBJ1-5|-
CASSRGQPRGNQPQHF
TGTGCCAGCAGCCGAGGACAGCCGAGGGGCAATCAGCCCCAGCATTTT
>TRBV28|many|TRBJ2-1|-
CASSFRGDSEQFF
TGTGCCAGCAGTTTTCGTGGAGACAGTGAGCAGTTCTTC
>TRBV27|few|TRBJ2-1|-
CASSPSYQTLYNEQFF
TGTGCCAGCAGTCCATCTTACCAGACCCTCTACAATGAGCAGTTCTTC
>TRBV29-1|-|TRBJ2-7|TRBD2
CSVESGRGYEQYF
TGCAGCGTTGAAAGCGGGAGAGGGTACGAGCAGTACTTC
>TRBV6-2/TRBV6-3|few|TRBJ1-5|-
CASTQPGGWGNQPQHF
TGTGCCAGCACTCAACCGGGGGGTTGGGGCAATCAGCCCCAGCATTTT
>TRBV30|-|TRBJ2-7|-
CAWGRRGAPYEQYF
TGTGCCTGGGGCCGCCGGGGGGCCCCCTACGAGCAGTACTTC
>TRBV30|many|TRBJ2-5|-
CAWSPSLTQYF
TGTGCCTGGAGTCCATCTCTGACCCAGTACTTC
>TRBV2|few|TRBJ2-7|-
CASSEAGRNSYEQYF
TGTGCCAGCAGTGAGGCGGGCAGGAACTCCTACGAGCAGTACTTC
>TRBV7-6|few|TRBJ2-7|-
CASSLVSGRYEQYF
TGTGCCAGCAGCTTAGTTTCGGGGCGCTACGAGCAGTACTTC
>TRBV6-2/TRBV6-3|few|TRBJ1-1|TRBD1
CASNQRDRVLGTEAFF
TGTGCCAGCAACCAGAGGGACAGGGTATTGGGCACTGAAGCTTTCTTT
>TRBV5-6|once|TRBJ2-5|TRBD1
CASSLSGTGTQETQYF
TGTGCCAGCAGCTTATCCGGGACAGGGACCCAAGAGACCCAGTACTTC
>TRBV3-1|few|TRBJ2-3|TRBD1
CASSPNTGGSTDTQYF
TGTGCCAGCAGCCCTAATACAGGGGGATCCACAGATACGCAGTATTTT
>TRBV5-1|many|TRBJ1-6|TRBD1
CASGSTGGSPLHF
TGCGCCAGCGGATCGACAGGGGGTTCACCCCTCCACTTT
>TRBV7-9|-|TRBJ2-1|-
CASSPEEQFF
TGTGCCAGCAGCCCAGAAGAGCAGTTCTTC
>TRBV3-1|many|TRBJ1-1|TRBD1
CASSPWDREYTEAFF
TGTGCCAGCAGCCCCTGGGACAGGGAGTATACTGAAGCTTTCTTT
>TRBV4-1|-|TRBJ1-1|-
CASEIRLGGEAFF
TGCGCCAGCGAGATTCGATTGGGGGGTGAAGCTTTCTTT
>TRBV7-8|-|TRBJ2-7|TRBD1
CASLQRGRNYEQYF
TGTGCCAGCCTACAAAGGGGGCGAAACTACGAGCAGTACTTC
>TRBV28|many|TRBJ2-1|-
CASTLMAGRYNEQFF
TGTGCCAGCACCCTTATGGCGGGCCGGTACAATGAGCAGTTCTTC